The 9 T cell receptor beta chains below come from one sample, sequenced in a study of tumor-infiltrating lymphocytes in primary liver carcinoma. Co-extracted RNA and DNA came from roughly 20-30 mg of unsorted bulk tissue. cDNA specific to TCR beta was made from 500 ng of total RNA, with a constant-region primer employed for priming. Three nested multiplex PCR rounds, a slightly modified ARM-PCR method, built the TCR beta libraries. TRBV1-TRBV30 forward primers paired with a C-beta reverse primer drove the first two PCR rounds, around 10 cycles each. In TCRdb, the multiplex PCR reads were re-called with MiXCR into one record per CDR3 protein. The sample includes some 40,000 distinct CDR3 sequences, roughly 75% of them seen just once. Sample: tumor-adjacent normal liver tissue. These receptors were obtained from a man aged 40-50 years with primary liver carcinoma and hepatitis B virus infection.

This chain links TRBV7-9 with TRBJ1-2; D perhaps matches TRBD1 (6 bases). The germline V gene encodes CDR1 SEHNR and CDR2 FQNEAQ (reference sequence). The CDR3 consists of 14 residues. This CDR3 reads CDGSLGGGTYGYTF. The CDR3 DNA is TGTGACGGCAGCCTAGGGGGGGGAACCTATGGCTACACCTTC.

This clonotype was detected many times. The J gene is TRBJ2-7, the V gene TRBV20-1; TRBD2 matches 7 bases. This CDR3 has 14 residues. The junction had 5 bases not matched to a gene; V was cut back by 0 bases and J by 3 bases. The germline V gene encodes CDR1 DFQATT and CDR2 SNEGSKA (reference sequence). CDR3 protein: CSARDGSGVYEQYF. The CDR3 nucleotides are TGCAGTGCTAGAGATGGGAGCGGGGTCTACGAGCAGTACTTC.

This chain uses TRBV29-1 with TRBJ2-5; a weak D match, TRBD2 (5 bases). The CDR3 length is 15 residues. CDR1 is SQVTM and CDR2 is ANQGSEA in the germline V gene. Deletions cut 2 bases from V and 5 bases from J, with 18 bases between. The CDR3: CSVESAAGRWETQYF. CDR3 DNA sequence: TGCAGCGTTGAATCCGCTGCGGGTAGATGGGAGACCCAGTACTTC.

For this clonotype: One junction end does not reproduce the germline sequence, and a read error may be involved. V gene TRBV5-4 combines with J gene TRBJ2-3, with 9 bases matching TRBD2. Germline V CDR1 and CDR2: SGHNT, YYREEE (reference sequence). The CDR3 sequence is 16 residues long. CDR3 bases: TGTGCCAGCAGCTTGCCCGCGGGAGGGTCCACAGATACGAAGTATTTT. Translation gives CASSLPAGGSTDTKYF.

V gene TRBV28 combines with J gene TRBJ1-5; D not resolved. Trimming shortened V by 7 bases and J by 9 bases, and 13 bases separated the two germline ends. In germline, CDR1 is MDHEN, CDR2 SYDVKM. This CDR3 region has 12 residues. The CDR3 protein is CASTTPKGPQHF. The CDR3 DNA is TGTGCCAGCACAACTCCCAAGGGGCCCCAGCATTTT.

On this clonotype: Sequence at one end of the junction differs from germline and may be a read error. The chain combines TRBV5-1 with TRBJ2-7; 9 nucleotides match TRBD1. The V gene's germline CDR1 is SGHRS and CDR2 YFSETQ. This CDR3 is built from 13 residues. The CDR3 here is CASSVGTGRELYF. The CDR3 DNA is TGCGCCAGCAGCGTCGGGACAGGGCGCGAGCTGTACTTC.

The chain links TRBV12-3 or TRBV12-4 to TRBJ1-5, with a possible D match to TRBD1 (5 bases). The CDR3 consists of 13 residues. V lost 11 bases and J lost 6, with 17 bases in between. DNA of the CDR3: TGTGCCCGCCAGGGTTCGGGGGTTCAGCCCCAGCATTTT. This encodes CARQGSGVQPQHF.

Only one count was recorded for this clonotype. As the CDR3 is not closed by the conserved phenylalanine or tryptophan, this likely results from a read error. The genes are TRBV6-2 or TRBV6-3 and TRBJ2-1; 14 bases are shared with TRBD2. CDR1 and CDR2 (germline): MNHEY, SVGEGT. The CDR3 is made up of 16 amino acids. The CDR3 nucleotides are TGCGCCAGCAGACCCAGGACTAGCGGGAGGACCAATGAGCAGTTCTCC. It encodes CASRPRTSGRTNEQFS.

In the case of this clonotype: The junction and the germline gene differ at one end; a read error may be behind it. The V gene is TRBV30, the J gene TRBJ2-1; 9 bases match TRBD2. The germline V gene has CDR1 GTSNPN and CDR2 SVGIG (reference sequence). The length of the CDR3 is 15 residues. The CDR3 sequence: CAWSEGSSGVNEQNF. The CDR3 coding sequence is TGTGCCTGGAGTGAAGGGTCTAGCGGGGTAAATGAGCAGAACTTC. The full variable domain, completed using reference TRBV30 and TRBJ2-1, is SQTIHQWPATLVQPVGSPLSLECTVEGTSNPNLYWYRQAAGRGLQLLFYSVGIGQISSEVPQNLSASRPQDRQFILSSKKLLLSDSGFYLCAWSEGSSGVNEQNFGPGTRLTVL.